These 25 T cell receptor beta chains were sequenced from one sample in a study of response to subunit inactivated influenza vaccine listed by TCRdb under 2018. The method was RT-PCR. TCRdb names Illumina HiSeq 2500 as the instrument used. TCRdb redid the processing of the public reads, applying fastp at Q25 and MiXCR, and retained in-frame beta chains. CDR3 protein sequences are deduplicated, and each keeps its most common genes and DNA. The sample data list some 550,000 distinct CDR3 sequences, and approximately 20% of these were observed just once. The ten biggest clones cover about 3% of the sample. These data also featured in a second study, about T cells expressing NK-cell markers. The second investigation adds: 5'RACE template switching, by which a universal primer site and unique molecular identifiers were added, was used to make TCR beta cDNA libraries.

The sequencing used CD4+ T cells sorted from PBMCs, collected roughly 12 days after vaccination. Source of these receptors: a man aged 45-65 years who received an inactivated influenza vaccine. Donor details come from another sample of the same person, matched by shared clones.

V and J are TRBV18 and TRBJ2-3; 7 bases map to TRBD2. The CDR3 length is 18 residues. Unmatched junction bases numbered 11, after V lost 0 bases and J lost 2 bases. CDR1 is KGHSH, CDR2 LQKENI, per germline. Here the CDR3 reads CASSPPGLPPASTDTQYF. As DNA, the CDR3 is TGTGCCAGCTCACCACCGGGACTACCTCCGGCCTCCACAGATACGCAGTATTTT.

This clonotype was observed a few times. The chain employs TRBV7-9 and TRBJ2-2, with D possibly being TRBD2 (5 bases). Germline assignment: CDR1 SEHNR and CDR2 FQNEAQ (reference sequence). The CDR3 extends over 17 amino acids. V lost 6 bases and J 1 base, leaving 18 bases between the germline ends. For the CDR3, the DNA is TGTGCCAGCAGATCGGGAATGGGGAGAAGGAACACCGGGGAGCTGTTTTTT. Its translation is CASRSGMGRRNTGELFF. Looking up the rest from reference TRBV7-9 and TRBJ2-2 gives the full variable domain: DTGVSQNPRHKITKRGQNVTFRCDPISEHNRLYWYRQTLGQGPEFLTYFQNEAQLEKSRLLSDRFSAERPKGSFSTLEIQRTEQGDSAMYLCASRSGMGRRNTGELFFGEGSRLTVL.

Written as DNA, the CDR3 is TGCAGCGCCTCCTCAGGGATGGGGAGCGCCGGGGAGCTGTTTTTT. Translating it yields CSASSGMGSAGELFF. The chain is built from TRBV29-1 and TRBJ2-2; D assignment may be TRBD1 or TRBD2 (5 bases each). The CDR3 spans 15 residues. CDR1 SQVTM and CDR2 ANQGSEA come from the germline V gene. Between the trimmed V and J ends, which lost 7 bases and 6 bases, there was a span of 21 bases.

This rearrangement joins TRBV20-1 to TRBJ1-1, with TRBD1 matching over 9 bases. This CDR3 comprises 15 residues. V was pared by 8 bases and J by 1 base, with 11 bases of the junction left unmatched. The germline CDR1 and CDR2 sequences are DFQATT and SNEGSKA (reference sequence). The CDR3 sequence is CSSKNRGRGNTEAFF. The CDR3 DNA sequence: TGCAGTTCGAAAAACAGGGGGCGCGGGAACACTGAAGCTTTCTTT.

This chain links TRBV10-3 with TRBJ1-2; D ambiguous. The germline gives CDR1 ENHRY, CDR2 SYGVKD. The CDR3 is made up of 14 amino acids. Between the trimmed V and J ends, which lost 4 bases and 6 bases, there was a span of 15 bases. The CDR3 reads CAISAGRGNDGYTF. Written as DNA, the CDR3 is TGTGCCATCAGTGCCGGCCGGGGAAATGATGGCTACACCTTC.

This clonotype occurred a few times. The rearrangement joins TRBV2 to TRBJ1-6, with 8 bases fitting TRBD1. After removal of 6 bases from V and 6 bases from J, the junction contained 4 bases not matched to a gene. Germline CDR1 reads SNHLY; CDR2 reads FYNNEI. The CDR3 consists of 14 residues. The chain's CDR3 is CASRQGGSNSPLHF. In DNA form, the CDR3 reads TGTGCCAGCAGACAGGGGGGAAGTAATTCACCCCTCCACTTT.

This clonotype was counted a few times. The chain has TRBV29-1 and TRBJ2-6; tentative D call: TRBD1 (6 bases). The CDR3 covers 14 residues. Trimming took off 6 bases at V and 2 bases at J, with 11 bases between the two ends. Germline loops: CDR1 SQVTM, CDR2 ANQGSEA. In DNA, the CDR3 is TGCAGCGTCAAGTCAGGGGCTGGGGCCAACGTCCTGACTTTC. This sequence encodes CSVKSGAGANVLTF. Looking up the rest from reference TRBV29-1 and TRBJ2-6 gives the full variable domain: SAVISQKPSRDICQRGTSLTIQCQVDSQVTMMFWYRQQPGQSLTLIATANQGSEATYESGFVIDKFPISRPNLTFSTLTVSNMSPEDSSIYLCSVKSGAGANVLTFGAGSRLTVL.

Many counts were recorded for this clonotype. The chain joins TRBV5-1 to TRBJ2-7; 12 bases match TRBD2. The CDR3 has 14 amino acids. In germline, CDR1 is SGHRS, CDR2 YFSETQ. Losses at the gene ends were 4 bases for V and 6 bases for J; bases not matched to a gene: 5. DNA for the CDR3: TGCGCCAGCAGCCCTCTAGCGGGGGGGCGCGAGCAGTACTTC. Translation: CASSPLAGGREQYF.

In its sample, this clonotype was seen many times. The chain couples TRBV5-1 to TRBJ2-5; D possibly matches TRBD1 or TRBD2 (5 bases each). V dropped 4 bases and J dropped 5 bases, with 15 bases sitting between them. The CDR3 is 14 amino acids. From germline, CDR1 is SGHRS and CDR2 YFSETQ. The CDR3 DNA sequence: TGCGCCAGCAGCACCGGGACGGCCCGGGAGACCCAGTACTTC. This codes for CASSTGTARETQYF. Full variable domain (outside the CDR3, taken from reference TRBV5-1 and TRBJ2-5): KAGVTQTPRYLIKTRGQQVTLSCSPISGHRSVSWYQQTPGQGLQFLFEYFSETQRNKGNFPGRFSGRQFSNSRSEMNVSTLELGDSALYLCASSTGTARETQYFGPGTRLLVL.

V usage is TRBV10-3 and J usage is TRBJ1-1; D perhaps matches TRBD1 (5 bases). The CDR3 is made up of 14 amino acids. V dropped 6 bases and J dropped 1 base, with 12 bases sitting between them. The germline V gene has CDR1 ENHRY and CDR2 SYGVKD. The CDR3 coding sequence is TGTGCCATCAGGGGTCCCAGGGAGAACACTGAAGCTTTCTTT. It encodes CAIRGPRENTEAFF.

This clonotype was found a few times. The chain recombines TRBV9 with TRBJ2-1, with D possibly being TRBD1 or TRBD2 (5 bases each). The CDR3 spans 16 residues. The germline V and J ends were trimmed by 2 bases and 5 bases, with 17 bases remaining between them. Germline-derived CDR1 and CDR2 are SGDLS and YYNGEE. The CDR3 is CASSVLPGPMNNEQFF. The CDR3 bases are TGTGCCAGCAGCGTCCTACCGGGACCCATGAACAATGAGCAGTTCTTC.

This clonotype was seen only once. V is TRBV4-3 and J is TRBJ2-5, with D perhaps matching TRBD1 or TRBD2 (6 bases each). Germline V gene sequence: CDR1 LGHNA, CDR2 YSLEER. V gave up 4 bases and J gave up 1 base, with 19 bases separating them. The CDR3 consists of 17 residues. The CDR3 nucleotides read TGCGCCAGCAGCCCCAGGTGGGGGCGGGGAACCCAAGAGACCCAGTACTTC. Translation gives CASSPRWGRGTQETQYF.

The sample holds many counts of this clonotype. This rearrangement joins TRBV15 to TRBJ2-3; TRBD2 matches 7 bases. The germline V gene has CDR1 LNHNV and CDR2 YYDKDF (reference sequence). The CDR3 contains 17 residues. The V and J ends lost 0 bases and 1 base, in that order; junction bases with no gene match: 7. The CDR3 DNA sequence: TGTGCCACCAGCAGAGATGTTAGGCTAGCGGGCACAGATACGCAGTATTTT. This gives the protein CATSRDVRLAGTDTQYF.

At least ten counts were recorded for this clonotype. This chain connects TRBV4-1 to TRBJ2-7; a weak D match, TRBD2 (5 bases). The CDR3 is 16 amino acids. V was clipped by 0 bases and J by 7 bases, with 19 bases between them. Germline V gene lookup returns CDR1 MGHRA and CDR2 YSYEKL. The CDR3 nucleotides read TGCGCCAGCAGCCAAGAGGTTGTGGAGGCGGGCAGGGAGCAGTACTTC. The encoded protein is CASSQEVVEAGREQYF.

The V gene is TRBV11-2, the J gene TRBJ2-7; no definite D call. The CDR3 length is 16 residues. Between the trimmed V and J ends, which lost 3 bases and 2 bases, there was a span of 17 bases. Germline CDR1 is SGHAT and CDR2 is FQNNGV. CDR3 bases: TGTGCCAGCAGCTTGACGTTTTATGGACCAGCCTACGAGCAGTACTTC. This translates into CASSLTFYGPAYEQYF.

The rearrangement uses TRBV20-1 and TRBJ2-7; D remains ambiguous. Germline CDR1 reads DFQATT; CDR2 reads SNEGSKA (reference sequence). The CDR3 has 13 amino acids. Trimming took off 3 bases at V and 0 bases at J, with 9 bases between the two ends. The CDR3 DNA reads TGCAGTGCTAGCAGGTCCAGCTCCTACGAGCAGTACTTC. Translated: CSASRSSSYEQYF.

The CDR3 sequence is CASSPGTSGFREQYF. The CDR3 DNA reads as TGTGCCAGCAGCCCCGGGACTAGCGGTTTTCGCGAGCAGTACTTC. The chain recombines TRBV9 with TRBJ2-7; 11 bases match TRBD2. The germline CDR1 and CDR2 sequences are SGDLS and YYNGEE. Trimming took 4 bases from V and 6 from J; bases not matched to a gene: 9. The CDR3 contains 15 residues.

This sequence joins TRBV20-1 and TRBJ2-1; 7 bases line up with TRBD1. Germline loops: CDR1 DFQATT, CDR2 SNEGSKA (reference sequence). With V trimmed by 4 bases and J by 10 bases, 10 bases remained unmatched. This CDR3 spans 13 amino acids. DNA for the CDR3: TGCAGTGCTACCGGACAGGTACCAGGGGAGCAGTTCTTC. Translated: CSATGQVPGEQFF.

CDR3 sequence reads: CSARVITGAGGFYGYTF. The CDR3 nucleotides are TGCAGTGCTAGAGTTATAACAGGAGCCGGGGGATTCTATGGCTACACCTTC. The chain recombines TRBV20-1 with TRBJ1-2, with a tentative D call TRBD1 (5 bases). The V end was cut by 1 base, the J end by 4 bases, with 22 bases between. The CDR3 sequence is 17 residues long. From germline, CDR1 is DFQATT and CDR2 SNEGSKA (reference sequence).

The chain links TRBV20-1 to TRBJ2-3; D not certain. CDR1 is DFQATT, CDR2 SNEGSKA, per germline (reference sequence). The CDR3 runs to 12 residues. Deletions cut 4 bases from V and 1 base from J, with 6 bases between. In DNA form, the CDR3 reads TGCAGTGCTACCATCCGCACAGATACGCAGTATTTT. It yields the protein CSATIRTDTQYF.

In this sample, this clonotype turned up a few times. The chain recombines TRBV21-1 with TRBJ2-7; the table's TRBD1 call for D was not verified on the DNA. TRBV21-1 is a documented pseudogene. The CDR3 spans 15 residues. This CDR3 is CASSKRSRESYEQYF. CDR3 in DNA: TGTGCCAGCAGCAAAAGGAGTCGGGAATCCTACGAGCAGTACTTC.

The chain joins TRBV15 to TRBJ2-5, with D possibly being TRBD2 (6 bases). V was trimmed by 0 bases and J by 5 bases, leaving 10 bases between them. The V gene's germline CDR1 is LNHNV and CDR2 YYDKDF (reference sequence). The CDR3 sequence is 14 residues long. Here the CDR3 reads CATSRDRGRETQYF. The CDR3 nucleotides read TGTGCCACCAGCAGAGATCGAGGGAGGGAGACCCAGTACTTC.

The chain couples TRBV6-1 to TRBJ2-7; D is ambiguous. The CDR3 covers 14 residues. V shed 8 bases and J shed 2 bases, with 16 bases lying between them. Germline V gives CDR1 MNHNS, CDR2 SASEGT. CDR3 sequence reads: CASPLRHFTYEQYF. CDR3 coding DNA: TGTGCCAGCCCTCTGAGACACTTCACCTACGAGCAGTACTTC.

This rearrangement joins TRBV24-1 to TRBJ2-5; D is undetermined. Germline lookup yields CDR1 KGHDR and CDR2 SFDVKD. Between the trimmed V and J ends, which lost 4 bases and 4 bases, there was a span of 15 bases. The CDR3 spans 15 residues. The CDR3 is CATSESAQPSETQYF. DNA of the CDR3: TGTGCCACCAGTGAAAGCGCCCAGCCGTCAGAGACCCAGTACTTC.

This clonotype was observed at least ten times. The V gene is TRBV7-2, the J gene TRBJ2-5; D remains unclear. V shed 5 bases and J shed 5 bases, with 15 bases lying between them. CDR3 length: 14 amino acids. Germline V gene lookup returns CDR1 SGHTA and CDR2 FQGNSA. CDR3 region: CASSPMGSWETQYF. The CDR3 DNA reads TGTGCCAGCAGCCCCATGGGGTCTTGGGAGACCCAGTACTTC.